These 17 T cell receptor beta chains originate from one sample sequenced in a study of spatial heterogeneity in lung cancer. Time point defined: sample taken at primary tumor resection. Sequencing covered unsorted whole RNA taken from tumor, nontumor lung or frozen PBMC. TCRdb reprocessed the 5' RACE reads via MiXCR and lists one record per CDR3 protein. The data hold 80,000 to 95,000 distinct CDR3 sequences, with about 9.4% observed a single time. Here the sequenced sample was PBMCs, taken at surgery. These receptors were taken from a male donor with early-stage non-small cell lung cancer.

Many counts were recorded for this clonotype. The V call is TRBV9, the J call TRBJ1-3; D remains unclear. V lost 0 bases and J lost 0, with 7 bases in between. CDR1 and CDR2 from the germline V gene are SGDLS and YYNGEE. The CDR3 is 15 residues long. CDR3 in amino acids: CASSVVGSSGNTIYF. DNA for the CDR3: TGTGCCAGCAGCGTAGTAGGGAGCTCTGGAAACACCATATATTTT.

This clonotype was recorded at least ten times. The chain joins TRBV5-4 to TRBJ2-2; 9 nucleotides line up with TRBD1. The V gene end was trimmed by 5 bases and the J gene end by 5 bases; junction bases not matched to a gene: 4. Per the germline V gene, CDR1 is SGHNT and CDR2 is YYREEE (reference sequence). This CDR3 spans 14 amino acids. CDR3 sequence reads: CASRQGAHTGELFF. In DNA form, the CDR3 reads TGTGCCAGCAGACAGGGGGCGCATACCGGGGAGCTGTTTTTT.

The chain employs TRBV6-1 and TRBJ2-1; no firm D call. The germline V and J ends were trimmed by 2 bases and 12 bases, with 11 bases remaining between them. Germline lookup yields CDR1 MNHNS and CDR2 SASEGT. This CDR3 contains 12 residues. The DNA of the CDR3 is TGTGCCAGCAGTGAACTCGGTACAACGCAGTTCTTC. As protein: CASSELGTTQFF.

This clonotype was found a few times. The rearrangement uses TRBV15 and TRBJ2-3; possible D gene TRBD1, 6 bases. Germline V gene lookup returns CDR1 LNHNV and CDR2 YYDKDF (reference sequence). V lost 5 bases and J lost 3, with 9 bases in between. The CDR3 totals 13 residues. The CDR3 protein is CATSGGLTDTQYF. The CDR3 nucleotides read TGTGCCACCAGCGGGGGCCTTACAGATACGCAGTATTTT.

The chain joins TRBV2 to TRBJ2-7; D possibly corresponds to TRBD2 (6 bases). There are 13 residues in the CDR3. In germline, CDR1 is SNHLY, CDR2 FYNNEI. Trimming took 2 bases from V and 1 from J, leaving 6 bases between them. CDR3 DNA: TGTGCCAGCAGTGAACTAGCGTCCTACGAGCAGTACTTC. Its protein product is CASSELASYEQYF.

V is TRBV2 and J is TRBJ1-6; 10 bases align to TRBD1. Germline trimming cut 9 bases from V and 12 bases from J; bases unmatched to any gene: 8. This CDR3 is 13 amino acids long. Looked up from germline, CDR1 is SNHLY and CDR2 is FYNNEI. The DNA for the CDR3 is TGTGCCAGAAGTTGGACAGGGGGTGGACCCCTCCACTTT. Its protein is CARSWTGGGPLHF.

The rearrangement uses TRBV5-5 and TRBJ1-5, with a possible D match to TRBD1 (5 bases). V lost 1 base to trimming and J lost 3 bases, with 8 bases between them. The CDR3 runs 14 residues. The V gene's germline CDR1 is SGHKS and CDR2 YYEKEE (reference sequence). CDR3 protein: CASSLYGTNQPQHF. The CDR3 DNA reads as TGTGCCAGCAGCTTGTACGGGACCAATCAGCCCCAGCATTTT. The full variable domain, with the rest looked up from reference TRBV5-5 and TRBJ1-5, is DAGVTQSPTHLIKTRGQQVTLRCSPISGHKSVSWYQQVLGQGPQFIFQYYEKEERGRGNFPDRFSARQFPNYSSELNVNALLLGDSALYLCASSLYGTNQPQHFGDGTRLSIL.

A few counts support this clonotype. The CDR3 is CASSLGQGAGSPLHF. The DNA of the CDR3 is TGTGCCAGCAGCCTTGGACAGGGGGCAGGATCACCCCTCCACTTT. The chain has TRBV7-2 and TRBJ1-6, with 11 bases aligning to TRBD1. CDR1 is SGHTA and CDR2 is FQGNSA in the germline V gene. The CDR3 sequence is 15 residues long. With 5 bases clipped from V and 10 bases from J, the junction kept 7 bases outside the gene matches.

The V gene is TRBV20-1, the J gene TRBJ2-3, with D hard to call. V was clipped by 6 bases and J by 6 bases, with 10 bases between them. Per germline, CDR1 DFQATT and CDR2 SNEGSKA (reference sequence). CDR3 length: 11 amino acids. The CDR3 DNA reads as TGCAGTGCCTTCTTCTGGGATACGCAGTATTTT. Protein sequence: CSAFFWDTQYF.

This clonotype appeared a few times. The chain is built from TRBV3-1 and TRBJ2-7, with 10 bases that match TRBD2. CDR1 is LGHDT, CDR2 YNNKEL, per germline (reference sequence). The CDR3 loop spans 15 amino acids. V trimming: 0 bases; J trimming: 2 bases; junction bases outside the gene matches: 1. Here the CDR3 DNA reads TGTGCCAGCAGCCAAGAGAGCGGGAGGGCCTACGAGCAGTACTTC. It codes for CASSQESGRAYEQYF.

The CDR3 coding sequence is TGTGCCAGCAGACGCGACGGAATTTACCAAGAGACCCAGTACTTC. Translation gives CASRRDGIYQETQYF. This chain links TRBV11-2 with TRBJ2-5; no firm D call. Germline lookup yields CDR1 SGHAT and CDR2 FQNNGV. The ends were cut back, 6 bases at V and 0 bases at J, with 14 bases in the middle. The CDR3 length is 15 residues.

This clonotype was seen many times. The J gene is TRBJ1-1, the V gene TRBV7-2; TRBD1 aligns across 8 bases. The V gene end was trimmed by 1 base and the J gene end by 2 bases; junction bases not matched to a gene: 6. Germline CDR1 SGHTA, CDR2 FQGNSA. The CDR3 length is 16 residues. The CDR3: CASSLGDRGRNTEAFF. The CDR3 DNA is TGTGCCAGCAGCTTAGGTGACAGGGGTCGTAACACTGAAGCTTTCTTT.

The chain has TRBV7-9 and TRBJ1-5; D uncertain. Germline lookup yields CDR1 SEHNR and CDR2 FQNEAQ (reference sequence). V lost 5 bases and J 4 bases, leaving 6 bases between the germline ends. This CDR3 has 12 amino acids. The CDR3 here is CASSTQNQPQHF. The CDR3 DNA follows: TGTGCCAGCAGCACCCAGAATCAGCCCCAGCATTTT.

In its sample, this clonotype was seen many times. V gene TRBV7-8 combines with J gene TRBJ1-5; the D gene is possibly TRBD1 (5 bases). There are 15 residues in the CDR3. V was trimmed by 3 bases and J by 15 bases, leaving 24 bases between them. Germline values: CDR1 SGHVS, CDR2 FQNEAQ. The CDR3 nucleotides read TGTGCCAGCAGCTTGAACCGGGACCAAAGCCGAGACCGGCATTTT. This encodes CASSLNRDQSRDRHF.

This clonotype was observed many times. The chain joins TRBV10-2 to TRBJ1-2; 7 nucleotides agree with TRBD1. This CDR3 region has 14 residues. The V and J ends lost 2 bases and 3 bases, in that order; junction bases with no gene match: 3. The germline gives CDR1 WSHSY, CDR2 SAAADI. CDR3 bases: TGCGCCAGCAGTGAGAGGGGGCCGGACTATGGCTACACCTTC. It translates to CASSERGPDYGYTF.

This clonotype has more than one count but fewer than ten. The V gene is TRBV7-9, the J gene TRBJ2-1; TRBD2 is a possible D gene (6 bases). V shed 7 bases and J shed 1 base, with 11 bases lying between them. This CDR3 comprises 14 residues. Germline V gives CDR1 SEHNR, CDR2 FQNEAQ (reference sequence). The CDR3 sequence: CASTGRESYNEQFF. Here the CDR3 DNA reads TGTGCCAGCACCGGGAGAGAATCCTACAATGAGCAGTTCTTC.

This clonotype was seen at least ten times. This chain's CDR3 is CASSQDRDSSYEQYF. DNA for the CDR3: TGTGCCAGCAGCCAAGACCGGGACAGTTCCTACGAGCAGTACTTC. The gene calls are TRBV4-2 and TRBJ2-7; 7 bases match TRBD1. The germline V gene encodes CDR1 LGHNA and CDR2 YNFKEQ. Trimming took 0 bases from V and 1 from J; bases not matched to a gene: 3. The CDR3 has 15 residues.